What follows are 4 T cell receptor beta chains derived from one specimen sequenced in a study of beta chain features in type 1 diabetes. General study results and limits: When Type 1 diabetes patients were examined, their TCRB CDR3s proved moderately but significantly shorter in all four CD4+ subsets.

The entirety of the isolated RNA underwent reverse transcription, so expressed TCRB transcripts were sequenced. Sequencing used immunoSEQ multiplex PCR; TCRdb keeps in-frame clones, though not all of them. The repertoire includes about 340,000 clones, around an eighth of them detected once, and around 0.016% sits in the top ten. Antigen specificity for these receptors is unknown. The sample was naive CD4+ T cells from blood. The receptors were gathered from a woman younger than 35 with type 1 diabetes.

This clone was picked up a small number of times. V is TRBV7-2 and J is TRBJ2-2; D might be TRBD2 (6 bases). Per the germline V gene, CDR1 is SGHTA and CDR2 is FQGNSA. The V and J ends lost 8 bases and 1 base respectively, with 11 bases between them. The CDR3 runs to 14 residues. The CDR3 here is CASGRAGNTGELFF. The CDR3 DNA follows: TGTGCCAGCGGAAGAGCGGGGAACACCGGGGAGCTGTTTTTT.

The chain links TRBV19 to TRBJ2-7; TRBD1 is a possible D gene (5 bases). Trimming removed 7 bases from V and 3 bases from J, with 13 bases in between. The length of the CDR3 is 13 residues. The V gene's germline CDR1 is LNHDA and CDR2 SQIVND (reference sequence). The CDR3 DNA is TGTGCCAGTACCCAAGGACAAGACTACGAGCAGTACTTC. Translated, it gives CASTQGQDYEQYF.

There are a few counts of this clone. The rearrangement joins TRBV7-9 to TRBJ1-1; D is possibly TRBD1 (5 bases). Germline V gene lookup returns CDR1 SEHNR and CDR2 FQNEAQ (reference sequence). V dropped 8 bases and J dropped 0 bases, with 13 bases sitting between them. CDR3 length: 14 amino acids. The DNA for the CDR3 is TGTGCCAGCGGAAAAGGGGTACTGAACACTGAAGCTTTCTTT. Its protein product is CASGKGVLNTEAFF.

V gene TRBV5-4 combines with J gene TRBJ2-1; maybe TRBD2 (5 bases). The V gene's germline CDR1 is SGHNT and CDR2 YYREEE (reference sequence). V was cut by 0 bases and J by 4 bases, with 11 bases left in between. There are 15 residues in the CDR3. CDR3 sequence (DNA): TGTGCCAGCAGCTTGGACCCTAGCCAATACAATGAGCAGTTCTTC. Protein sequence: CASSLDPSQYNEQFF.